This TCR beta chain was captured in a study of blood T cell repertoires in COVID-19. Study information: The United States, Italy and Spain supplied acute and convalescent COVID-19 samples. T cells, B-cell-depleted T cells, or PBMCs supplied cDNA or gDNA.

Under the authors' procedure: Reference gene primers were amplified, and this amplification served to estimate nucleated cell counts. TCRdb's copy holds only in-frame clones and misses some; the assay was immunoSEQ multiplex PCR. The V and J calls and clone size were taken over from that table, and D and trimming were inferred from the DNA. The data hold about 380,000 clones, with 85% observed a single time. The CDR3 consists of 15 residues. Per germline, CDR1 LGHDT and CDR2 YNNKEL (reference sequence). V gave up 1 base and J gave up 2 bases, with 8 bases separating them. The TCR originated in a woman aged 18-29 years with acute or convalescent COVID-19. The genes are TRBV3-1 (or the pseudogene TRBV3-2) and TRBJ2-2; maybe TRBD1 (5 bases). Sample: peripheral blood. CDR3 coding DNA: TGTGCCAGCAGCCAAGCAGGGTTTAACACCGGGGAGCTGTTTTTT. Its translation is CASSQAGFNTGELFF.